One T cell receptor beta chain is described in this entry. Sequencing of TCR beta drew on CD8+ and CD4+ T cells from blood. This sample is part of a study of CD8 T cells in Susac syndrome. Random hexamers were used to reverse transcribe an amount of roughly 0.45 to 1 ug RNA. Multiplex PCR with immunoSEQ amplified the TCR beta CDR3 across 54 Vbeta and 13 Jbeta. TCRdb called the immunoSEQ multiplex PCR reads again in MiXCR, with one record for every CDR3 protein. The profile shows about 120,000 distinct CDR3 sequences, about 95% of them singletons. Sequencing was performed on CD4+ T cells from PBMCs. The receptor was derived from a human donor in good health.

CDR3: CASSQTGTGDYGYTF. In nucleotides, the CDR3 is TGTGCCAGCAGCCAAACCGGGACAGGGGACTATGGCTACACCTTC. The J gene is TRBJ1-2, the V gene TRBV3-1; 10 bases line up with TRBD1. The V and J ends lost 2 bases and 3 bases, in that order; junction bases with no gene match: 3. The CDR3 sequence is 15 residues long. Germline CDR1 reads LGHDT; CDR2 reads YNNKEL (reference sequence). The variable domain in full, with the rest retrieved from reference TRBV3-1 and TRBJ1-2, is DTAVSQTPKYLVTQMGNDKSIKCEQNLGHDTMYWYKQDSKKFLKIMFSYNNKELIINETVPNRFSPKSPDKAHLNLHINSLELGDSAVYFCASSQTGTGDYGYTFGSGTRLTVV.